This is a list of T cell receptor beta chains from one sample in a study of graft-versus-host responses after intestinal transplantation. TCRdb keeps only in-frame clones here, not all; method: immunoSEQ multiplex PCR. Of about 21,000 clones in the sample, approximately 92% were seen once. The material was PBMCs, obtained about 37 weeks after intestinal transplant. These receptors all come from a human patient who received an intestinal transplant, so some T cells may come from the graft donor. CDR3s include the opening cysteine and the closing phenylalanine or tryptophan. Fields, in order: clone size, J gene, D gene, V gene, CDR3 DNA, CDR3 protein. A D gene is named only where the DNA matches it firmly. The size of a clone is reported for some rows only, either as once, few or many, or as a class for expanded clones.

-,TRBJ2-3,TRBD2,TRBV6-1,TGTGCCAGCAGTGAAGCTAGCGGGAGCTCAGATACGCAGTATTTT,CASSEASGSSDTQYF
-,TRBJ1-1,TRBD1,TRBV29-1,TGCAGCGTGAGACAGGGGAACACTGAAGCTTTCTTT,CSVRQGNTEAFF
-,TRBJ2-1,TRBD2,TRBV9,TGTGCCAGCAGCGTAGGGTGGGAGGGGAGGTTTGAGCAGTTCTTC,CASSVGWEGRFEQFF
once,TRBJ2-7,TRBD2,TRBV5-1,TGCGCCAGCAGCTTTACGGGGGGTGAGGAGCAGTACTTC,CASSFTGGEEQYF
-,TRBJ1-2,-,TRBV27,TGTGCCAGCAGTTTGCGAGGGAACTATGGCTACACCTTC,CASSLRGNYGYTF
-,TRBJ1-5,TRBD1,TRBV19,TGTGCCAGTAGTCGGAGGGGCAGGGGGGGACAGCCCCAGCATTTT,CASSRRGRGGQPQHF
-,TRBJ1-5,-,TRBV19,TGTGCCAGTAGTTCAGGACCCGGCAATCAGCCCCAGCATTTT,CASSSGPGNQPQHF
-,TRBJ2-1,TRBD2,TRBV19,TGTGCCAGTAGCTACTCAGGGGTATTATCCGGGACTAGCGGGAGGGACAATGAGCAGTTCTTC,CASSYSGVLSGTSGRDNEQFF
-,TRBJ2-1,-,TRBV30,TGTGCCTGGAGTGCCGGCAATGAGCAGTTCTTC,CAWSAGNEQFF
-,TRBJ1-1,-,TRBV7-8,TGTGCCAGCAGCGTGGTCCAGATGGACAGCTTACACCCTGAAGCTTTCTTT,CASSVVQMDSLHPEAFF
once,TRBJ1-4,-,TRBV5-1,TGCGCCAGCAGCTTGGGTCCAACTAATGAAAAACTGTTTTTT,CASSLGPTNEKLFF
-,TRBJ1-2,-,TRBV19,TGTGCCAGTAGTATAATTACTTTGGACAGTAGGATGGAGGGCTACACCTTC,CASSIITLDSRMEGYTF
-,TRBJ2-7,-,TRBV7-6,TGTGCCAGCAGCTTAGGAATGTTAGTACCCGAGCAGTACTTC,CASSLGMLVPEQYF
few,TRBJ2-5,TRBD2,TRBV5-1,TGCGCCAGCAGCTTGGTTTCGGGGGAGGGAGAGACCCAGTACTTC,CASSLVSGEGETQYF
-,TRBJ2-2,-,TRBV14,TGTGCCAGCAGCCAATTCCCGGCGGGCCGACCTAACACCGGGGAGCTGTTTTTT,CASSQFPAGRPNTGELFF
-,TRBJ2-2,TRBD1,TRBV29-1,TGCAGCGCAGAGGACAGGGTCACCGGGGAGCTGTTTTTT,CSAEDRVTGELFF
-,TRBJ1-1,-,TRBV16,TGTGCCAGCAGCCATTCTTCAGGCCGGGGAAACACTGAAGCTTTCTTT,CASSHSSGRGNTEAFF
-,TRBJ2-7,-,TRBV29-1,TGCAGCGTTGTGGGGATCGACGCCTCCTACGAGCAGTACTTC,CSVVGIDASYEQYF
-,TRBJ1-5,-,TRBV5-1,TGCGCCAGCAGCTTAGGAGTTGGCAACCAGCCCCAGCATTTT,CASSLGVGNQPQHF
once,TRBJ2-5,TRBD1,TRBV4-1,TGCGCCAGCAGCCAAGATGACAGGGCCCAAGAGACCCAGTACTTC,CASSQDDRAQETQYF
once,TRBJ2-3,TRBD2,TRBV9,TGTGCCAGCAGCGTTAGCGGGAGGGTGGGAGATACGCAGTATTTT,CASSVSGRVGDTQYF
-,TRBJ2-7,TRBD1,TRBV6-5,TGTGCCAGCAGTTCACACCCGGGACAGTCCTACGAGCAGTACTTC,CASSSHPGQSYEQYF
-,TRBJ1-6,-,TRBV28,TGTGCCAGCAGAATTAACAGGGATTATAATTCACCCCTCCACTTT,CASRINRDYNSPLHF
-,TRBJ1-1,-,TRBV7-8,TGTGCCAGCAGCTTAATTCCGGGAATTGAGTCGGCTTTCTTT,CASSLIPGIESAFF
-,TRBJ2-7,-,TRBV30,TGTGCCTGGATGCACGCGCGGGGCTACGAGCAGTACTTC,CAWMHARGYEQYF
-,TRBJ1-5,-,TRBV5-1,TGCGCCAGCAGCTTGGAGGGCAGTAGCAATCAGCCCCAGCATTTT,CASSLEGSSNQPQHF
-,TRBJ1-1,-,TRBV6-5,TGTGCCAGCAGTGCCAGGGGCGACACTGAAGCTTTCTTT,CASSARGDTEAFF
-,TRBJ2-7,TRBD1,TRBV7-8,TGTGCCAGCAGCTCCAGGGGGTGGGCAGAGAAATACGAGCAGTACTTC,CASSSRGWAEKYEQYF
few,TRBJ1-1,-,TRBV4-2,TGTGCCAGCAGCCAGGCCATTGGGGAGACTGAAGCTTTCTTT,CASSQAIGETEAFF
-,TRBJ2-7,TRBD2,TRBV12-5,TGTGCTAGTGGGCAACTCTTAGGACTAGAAAGAGCCTACGAGCAGTACTTC,CASGQLLGLERAYEQYF
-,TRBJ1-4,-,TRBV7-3,TGTGCCAGCAGCTTCAGGGGACGGCTTGGAGAAAAACTGTTTTTT,CASSFRGRLGEKLFF
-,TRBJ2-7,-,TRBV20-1,TGCAGTGCGGGCACAGGGTACGAGCAGTACTTC,CSAGTGYEQYF
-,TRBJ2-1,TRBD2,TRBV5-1,TGCGCCAGCAGCAGGGGGGGACTAGCGGGAGGCAGATCCTACAATGAGCAGTTCTTC,CASSRGGLAGGRSYNEQFF
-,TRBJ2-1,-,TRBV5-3,TGTGCCAGAAGCCTGCTCTCAAAACGGGGTTACAATGAGCAGTTCTTC,CARSLLSKRGYNEQFF
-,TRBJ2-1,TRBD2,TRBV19,TGTGCCAGTAGTAACCCCAGCGGGAGGGCCCGTGAGCAGTTCTTC,CASSNPSGRAREQFF
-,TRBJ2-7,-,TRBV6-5,TGTGCCAGCAGTTACACCGGGACAACTCCCTACGAGCAGTACTTC,CASSYTGTTPYEQYF
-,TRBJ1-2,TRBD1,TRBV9,TGTGCCAGCAGCGAGTCCGCAACTGGGACAGGGGGCGCGAGTGGCTACACCTTC,CASSESATGTGGASGYTF
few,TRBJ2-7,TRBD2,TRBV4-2,TGTGCCAGCAGCCAAGATCGAGCGGGAGTGGAGGGATACGAGCAGTACTTC,CASSQDRAGVEGYEQYF
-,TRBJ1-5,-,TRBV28,TGTGCCAGCAGTGCAGAAGGGGGGGTCGGGCAGCCCCAGCATTTT,CASSAEGGVGQPQHF
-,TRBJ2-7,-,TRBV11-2,TGTGCCAGCAGCTTAGAAGCAGGGGCAGGCTACGAGCAGTACTTC,CASSLEAGAGYEQYF
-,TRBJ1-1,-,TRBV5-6,TGTGCCAGCAGCTTGGGGGCCAACACTGAAGCTTTCTTT,CASSLGANTEAFF
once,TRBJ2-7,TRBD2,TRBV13,TGTGCCAGCAGCCTTAGCGGGGCCTACGAGCAGTACTTC,CASSLSGAYEQYF
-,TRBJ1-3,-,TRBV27,TGTGCCAGCAGTTTAGCAGGGTCTGGAAACACCATATATTTT,CASSLAGSGNTIYF
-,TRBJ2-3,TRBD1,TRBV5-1,TGCGCCAGCAGTCCTACCCCCGACAGGGTCGGCACAGATACGCAGTATTTT,CASSPTPDRVGTDTQYF
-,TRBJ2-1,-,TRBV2,TGTGCCAGCAGTGAAGGGATGGGGCTAGTGCGCGATGAGCAGTTCTTC,CASSEGMGLVRDEQFF
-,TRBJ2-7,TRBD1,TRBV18,TGTGCCAGCTCACAGGGACAGGATTACGAGCAGTACTTC,CASSQGQDYEQYF
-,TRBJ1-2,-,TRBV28,TGTGCCAGCAGTTCCAGCCCCTATGGCTACACCTTC,CASSSSPYGYTF
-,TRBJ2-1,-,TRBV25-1,TGTGCCAGCAGTCCCGGGAACAATGAGCAGTTCTTC,CASSPGNNEQFF
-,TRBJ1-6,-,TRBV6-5,TGTGCCAGCAGTTACGGAGACTCACCCCTCCACTTT,CASSYGDSPLHF
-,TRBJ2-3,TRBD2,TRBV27,TGTGCCAGCAGGAAAGCCTCGGGACTAGCGGGAGATACGCAGTATTTT,CASRKASGLAGDTQYF
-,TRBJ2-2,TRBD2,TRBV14,TGTGCCAGCAGCCACCCCAAGGGACTAGCGGGAGACACCGGGGAGCTGTTTTTT,CASSHPKGLAGDTGELFF
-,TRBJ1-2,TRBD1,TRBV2,TGTGCCAGAGGGGACAGGGAGGACACCTTC,CARGDREDTF
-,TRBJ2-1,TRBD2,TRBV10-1,TGCGCCAGCAGCCCCGGGGGGGGCGTGGGGAATGAGCAGTTCTTC,CASSPGGGVGNEQFF
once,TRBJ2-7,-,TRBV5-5,TGTGCCAGCAGTACGGGACACCCTTACGAGCAGTACTTC,CASSTGHPYEQYF
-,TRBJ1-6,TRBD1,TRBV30,TGTGCCTGGAGTGGTCTCGGACAGGTTACTTCACCCCTCCACTTT,CAWSGLGQVTSPLHF
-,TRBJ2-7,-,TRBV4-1,TGCGCCAGCAGCCAAATCTCTAACTCCTACGAGCAGTACTTC,CASSQISNSYEQYF
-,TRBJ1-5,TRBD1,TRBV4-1,TGCGCCAGCAGCCAAGTTTGGACAGGGGAGGGTCAGCCCCAGCATTTT,CASSQVWTGEGQPQHF
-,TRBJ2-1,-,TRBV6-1,TGTGCCAGCAGTGAAGTGAGCGGTGATTACAATGAGCAGTTCTTC,CASSEVSGDYNEQFF
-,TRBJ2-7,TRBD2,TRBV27,TGTGCCAGCAGTTACACTAGCGGGACGCCTCTCGGGGAGCAGTACTTC,CASSYTSGTPLGEQYF